Listed below are T cell receptor beta chains from one sample, sequenced in a study of T cells in tumors after PD-1 blockade. TCRdb's copy holds only in-frame clones and misses some; the assay was immunoSEQ multiplex PCR. This sample yields tens of thousands of clones, of which over 75% are seen a single time; 26% belongs to the top ten. Sample: PBMCs, taken before anti-PD-1 treatment. Receptor source: a human donor with basal cell carcinoma. Both conserved end residues are part of each CDR3. The D gene is left open where the match is weak. Size values are once, few and many counts, or a class for expanded clones, and some rows have none.

V	D	J	size	CDR3	DNA
TRBV4-2	TRBD1	TRBJ2-7	NA	CASSRDRGRSYEQYF	TGTGCCAGCAGCCGGGACAGGGGGCGGTCCTACGAGCAGTACTTC
TRBV28	TRBD1	TRBJ2-5	NA	CASSTRQGQETQYF	TGTGCCAGCAGTACCAGACAGGGTCAAGAGACCCAGTACTTC
TRBV6-1	NA	TRBJ1-1	large	CASSELGAPWTEAFF	TGTGCCAGCAGTGAATTGGGGGCCCCGTGGACTGAAGCTTTCTTT
TRBV4-1	NA	TRBJ1-2	NA	CASSQDGNTRSYTF	TGCGCCAGCAGCCAAGATGGCAACACCCGAAGCTACACCTTC
TRBV27	NA	TRBJ1-1	NA	CASSLSNRALTEAFF	TGTGCCAGCAGTTTATCCAACAGGGCCCTCACTGAAGCTTTCTTT
TRBV5-1	NA	TRBJ1-5	NA	CASSLLSGQPQHF	TGCGCCAGCAGCTTGCTCAGTGGTCAGCCCCAGCATTTT
TRBV7-2	NA	TRBJ2-7	NA	CASSLESGGGYEQYF	TGTGCCAGCAGCTTAGAATCAGGGGGGGGTTACGAGCAGTACTTC
TRBV29-1	TRBD2	TRBJ2-3	NA	CSAKIRQGLATTDTQYF	TGCAGCGCAAAAATTCGACAGGGACTAGCCACCACAGATACGCAGTATTTT
TRBV7-9	NA	TRBJ1-2	once	CASSLAAGNGYTF	TGTGCCAGCAGCTTAGCGGCTGGTAATGGCTACACCTTC
TRBV6-6	NA	TRBJ1-6	NA	CASSARGSDNSPLHF	TGTGCCAGCAGTGCTCGAGGGTCAGATAATTCACCCCTCCACTTT
TRBV6-5	NA	TRBJ1-5	NA	CASSRERDSNQPQHF	TGTGCCAGCAGCCGAGAGAGGGACAGCAATCAGCCCCAGCATTTT
TRBV6-5	TRBD2	TRBJ2-1	NA	CASTTISGGNNEQFF	TGTGCCAGCACCACCATTAGCGGGGGAAACAATGAGCAGTTCTTC
TRBV7-2	NA	TRBJ1-3	NA	CASSLAPGGNTIYF	TGTGCCAGCAGCTTAGCTCCCGGGGGGAACACCATATATTTT
TRBV2	TRBD2	TRBJ2-1	few	CATSYGGAGAGSSYNEQFF	TGTGCCACCAGTTACGGGGGGGCGGGGGCGGGGAGCTCCTACAATGAGCAGTTCTTC
TRBV9	TRBD1	TRBJ2-7	NA	CASSVDPQGVYEQYF	TGTGCCAGCAGCGTAGACCCCCAGGGGGTCTACGAGCAGTACTTC
TRBV21-1	NA	TRBJ2-7	NA	CASRSGISYEQYF	TGTGCCAGCCGGTCGGGTATCTCCTACGAGCAGTACTTC
TRBV19	TRBD1	TRBJ1-2	NA	CASSPRDSLTQFYGYTF	TGTGCCAGTAGTCCCCGGGACAGCCTCACACAATTCTATGGCTACACCTTC